This TCR beta chain was recorded in a study of cytomegalovirus exposure and HLA in healthy donors. Points on this clone: Antigen specificity is unknown.

PCR employed 60 Vbeta and 13 Jbeta primers. Using immunoSEQ multiplex PCR, the repertoire was profiled, and TCRdb retains in-frame clones only, with some absent. Of approximately 90,000 clones detected, about four fifths appear once; the ten largest clones hold less than 5%. Study-wide results and caveats: In an earlier analysis, most TCR beta V segments were productive about 87% or about 30% of the time. Excluded: some indistinguishable V segments such as TRBV6-2 and TRBV6-3. It was shown in a later analysis that HLA-associated TCR beta chains were more clonally expanded than other, equally common chains.

The V and J ends lost 5 bases and 0 bases, in that order; junction bases with no gene match: 2. Germline loops: CDR1 SGHRS, CDR2 YFSETQ. CDR3 length: 14 amino acids. The rearrangement uses TRBV5-1 and TRBJ1-3; 7 bases fit TRBD1. The TCR comes from a woman between 35 and 50 years old in good health and CMV-seronegative. Material: PBMCs. CDR3 sequence reads: CASSTGASGNTIYF. The CDR3 bases are TGCGCCAGCAGTACAGGGGCCTCTGGAAACACCATATATTTT.